These 14 T cell receptor beta chains share one sample of origin, sequenced in a study of T cells after posttransplantation cyclophosphamide. Generated by immunoSEQ multiplex PCR, the TCRdb table keeps only in-frame clones and is missing some. Altogether some 46,000 clones were found in the sample, and no singletons occur. Material: PBMCs. Receptors were obtained from a middle-aged man in good health, CMV-negative, and a related stem cell transplant donor.

This clone showed up just a few times. The J gene is TRBJ2-3, the V gene TRBV7-9; D might be TRBD2 (5 bases). CDR1 and CDR2 from the germline V gene are SEHNR and FQNEAQ (reference sequence). The V end lost 1 base, the J end lost 0 bases, and 11 bases lay between the germline ends. This CDR3 has 16 amino acids. The CDR3 DNA is TGTGCCAGCAGCTTAGGTCCTAGCCTTAGCACAGATACGCAGTATTTT. It yields the protein CASSLGPSLSTDTQYF.

This clone showed up many times. The rearrangement uses TRBV6-5 and TRBJ1-5; perhaps TRBD1 as D (6 bases). The CDR3 runs to 15 residues. Between the trimmed V and J ends, which lost 6 bases and 0 bases, there was a span of 12 bases. CDR1 is MNHEY, CDR2 SVGAGI, per germline. The CDR3 DNA reads TGTGCCAGCAGGAACCTGGACAGTAGCAATCAGCCCCAGCATTTT. Translation gives CASRNLDSSNQPQHF.

The rearrangement links TRBV7-9 to TRBJ2-5; 7 bases are shared with TRBD2. V shed 3 bases, J shed 7 bases, and the junction held 8 bases outside the gene matches. CDR3 length: 14 amino acids. The germline V gene encodes CDR1 SEHNR and CDR2 FQNEAQ (reference sequence). The CDR3 DNA reads as TGTGCCAGCAGCTTTGCTAGCGGCTCAGGGACCCAGTACTTC. Amino acid sequence: CASSFASGSGTQYF.

The rearrangement joins TRBV7-2 to TRBJ2-5, with D perhaps TRBD1 (6 bases). The CDR3 loop spans 12 amino acids. From germline, CDR1 is SGHTA and CDR2 FQGNSA. Deletions cut 1 base from V and 9 bases from J, with 9 bases between. DNA of the CDR3: TGTGCCAGCAGCTTAGGACAGGCGGCCCAGTACTTC. Translating it yields CASSLGQAAQYF. Combining the CDR3 with reference TRBV7-2 and TRBJ2-5 gives the whole variable domain GAGVSQSPSNKVTEKGKDVELRCDPISGHTALYWYRQSLGQGLEFLIYFQGNSAPDKSGLPSDRFSAERTGGSVSTLTIQRTQQEDSAVYLCASSLGQAAQYFGPGTRLLVL.

This clone was found many times. V usage is TRBV9 and J usage is TRBJ2-3, with a weak D call TRBD1 (6 bases). V shed 4 bases and J shed 6 bases, with 9 bases lying between them. Germline V gives CDR1 SGDLS, CDR2 YYNGEE. The CDR3 has 12 residues. The CDR3 loop is CASSPQGDTQYF. In DNA, the CDR3 is TGTGCCAGCAGCCCACAGGGCGATACGCAGTATTTT.

This clone has a count of ten or more. The J gene is TRBJ2-5, the V gene TRBV2; D is possibly TRBD2 (6 bases). CDR1 and CDR2 from the germline V gene are SNHLY and FYNNEI. V gave up 7 bases and J gave up 4 bases, with 13 bases separating them. The CDR3 loop spans 13 amino acids. The CDR3 reads CASNSQGGETQYF. The CDR3 nucleotides read TGTGCCAGCAATTCCCAGGGAGGAGAGACCCAGTACTTC.

This clone was seen ten or more times. The chain combines TRBV4-1 with TRBJ2-3, with a weak D call TRBD2 (5 bases). Germline values: CDR1 MGHRA, CDR2 YSYEKL. Trimming removed 4 bases from V and 6 bases from J, with 23 bases in between. The CDR3 contains 17 residues. The CDR3 DNA sequence: TGCGCCAGCAGCCGAGCCCCTAGCTTTTCCATGTCCGATACGCAGTATTTT. It specifies CASSRAPSFSMSDTQYF.

This clone was recorded many times. The V gene is TRBV19, the J gene TRBJ1-2; perhaps TRBD1 as D (5 bases). V was trimmed by 6 bases and J by 0 bases, leaving 11 bases between them. This CDR3 has 14 residues. Germline V gene data show CDR1 as LNHDA and CDR2 as SQIVND (reference sequence). CDR3 amino acids: CASSWDSANYGYTF. DNA of the CDR3: TGTGCCAGTAGCTGGGACTCAGCTAACTATGGCTACACCTTC. The complete variable domain, with remaining parts taken from reference TRBV19 and TRBJ1-2, reads DGGITQSPKYLFRKEGQNVTLSCEQNLNHDAMYWYRQDPGQGLRLIYYSQIVNDFQKGDIAEGYSVSREKKESFPLTVTSAQKNPTAFYLCASSWDSANYGYTFGSGTRLTVV.

This clone was picked up many times. V is TRBV10-2 and J is TRBJ2-2; 9 positions match TRBD1. The CDR3 spans 14 residues. The V gene's germline CDR1 is WSHSY and CDR2 SAAADI. J was trimmed by 6 bases and V by 3 bases; bases with no gene match: 2. CDR3 nucleotides: TGCGCCAGCAGTGAAGGGACAGGGTCCGGGGAGCTGTTTTTT. It translates to CASSEGTGSGELFF.

The V call is TRBV29-1, the J call TRBJ2-3; 8 bases map to TRBD2. The ends lost 5 bases at V and 4 bases at J; junction bases unmatched: 8. CDR1 is SQVTM, CDR2 ANQGSEA, per germline. This CDR3 has 14 residues. The CDR3, as DNA: TGCAGCGTTCCAAGCGGGGGTAGGGCAGATACGCAGTATTTT. Translated: CSVPSGGRADTQYF.

This clone was seen ten or more times. The chain couples TRBV18 to TRBJ1-4; 7 bases map to TRBD1. After removal of 3 bases from V and 5 bases from J, the junction contained 6 bases not matched to a gene. The CDR3 consists of 15 residues. The germline gives CDR1 KGHSH, CDR2 LQKENI. CDR3 sequence reads: CASSPSGTDNEKLFF. The DNA for the CDR3 is TGTGCCAGCTCACCCTCCGGGACAGACAATGAAAAACTGTTTTTT.

This clone was picked up a small number of times. The V and J genes are TRBV6-4 and TRBJ1-2; weak D call: TRBD1 (6 bases). V was trimmed by 7 bases and J by 0 bases, leaving 21 bases between them. CDR3 length: 17 amino acids. Germline assignment: CDR1 MRHNA and CDR2 SNTAGT. The CDR3 DNA is TGTGCCAGCACCGGACACCCCCCCCAGGGGTCTAACTATGGCTACACCTTC. This encodes CASTGHPPQGSNYGYTF.

This clone was observed at least ten times. The CDR3 sequence: CASSSSLGESNEKLFF. In DNA, the CDR3 is TGCGCCAGCAGCTCCTCTCTAGGGGAAAGTAATGAAAAACTGTTTTTT. The chain links TRBV5-1 to TRBJ1-4; possibly TRBD1 for D (5 bases). Deletions cut 3 bases from V and 4 bases from J, with 16 bases between. Germline lookup yields CDR1 SGHRS and CDR2 YFSETQ. The CDR3 is made up of 16 amino acids. The full variable domain, with the rest looked up from reference TRBV5-1 and TRBJ1-4, is KAGVTQTPRYLIKTRGQQVTLSCSPISGHRSVSWYQQTPGQGLQFLFEYFSETQRNKGNFPGRFSGRQFSNSRSEMNVSTLELGDSALYLCASSSSLGESNEKLFFGSGTQLSVL.

The sample holds many counts of this clone. This sequence joins TRBV6-1 and TRBJ2-1; maybe TRBD2 (7 bases). The V gene's germline CDR1 is MNHNS and CDR2 SASEGT. This CDR3 region has 13 residues. Between the trimmed V and J ends, which lost 6 bases and 6 bases, there was a span of 12 bases. The CDR3 nucleotides are TGTGCCAGCAGCCACAGGGAGGGCAATGAGCAGTTCTTC. Protein sequence: CASSHREGNEQFF.